A single sample gave rise to the 15 T cell receptor beta chains below, sequenced in a study of post-analysis software for immune sequencing data. Study-level points and caveats: Relative to controls, patients had a few TRBV segments at higher frequency, with TRBV5-6, TRBV5-1 and TRBV20-1 among these.

Tagging with unique molecular identifiers was a feature of the TCR beta cDNA libraries. TCRdb itself ran the PCR reads through MiXCR, one entry per CDR3 protein. This sample has approximately 630,000 distinct CDR3 sequences, with approximately 59% found just once. For these TCRs, the target antigens are not known. Sequenced input: blood. These receptors all come from a girl aged 2 to 9 with multiple sclerosis.

V usage is TRBV10-3 and J usage is TRBJ2-7; the match to TRBD1 covers 7 bases. Per germline, CDR1 ENHRY and CDR2 SYGVKD. The CDR3 extends over 15 amino acids. J was trimmed by 6 bases and V by 6 bases; bases with no gene match: 14. The CDR3 DNA sequence: TGTGCCATCAGCGACCCATCTACTAACAGGGGCGAGCAGTACTTC. Its protein is CAISDPSTNRGEQYF.

The V gene is TRBV28, the J gene TRBJ2-3, with 7 bases lining up with TRBD1. J lost 2 bases, V lost 5 bases, and 4 bases had no gene match. The CDR3 contains 14 residues. CDR1 is MDHEN and CDR2 is SYDVKM in the germline V gene. CDR3 residues: CASSVGQLTDTQYF. In DNA form, the CDR3 reads TGTGCCAGCAGTGTGGGACAGCTCACAGATACGCAGTATTTT.

V is TRBV9 and J is TRBJ2-1, with 7 bases aligning to TRBD1. The junction had 12 bases not matched to a gene; V was cut back by 7 bases and J by 8 bases. Per the germline V gene, CDR1 is SGDLS and CDR2 is YYNGEE. The CDR3 is 14 residues long. CDR3 DNA sequence: TGTGCCAGCCCCACCGGACAGGTCTTAGATGAGCAGTTCTTC. Translated: CASPTGQVLDEQFF.

The V call is TRBV10-2, the J call TRBJ1-6; 7 bases map to TRBD1. Germline-derived CDR1 and CDR2 are WSHSY and SAAADI. The CDR3 has 19 amino acids. Unmatched junction bases numbered 18, after V lost 5 bases and J lost 5 bases. The CDR3 DNA reads as TGCGCCAGCAGTCAACAGGGGCCTAGGGGGGGGTTCAATAATTCACCCCTCCACTTT. As protein: CASSQQGPRGGFNNSPLHF.

V gene TRBV3-1 combines with J gene TRBJ2-3; D is ambiguous. In germline, CDR1 is LGHDT, CDR2 YNNKEL (reference sequence). The CDR3 sequence is 14 residues long. V gave up 1 base and J gave up 6 bases, with 11 bases separating them. The CDR3 loop reads CASSQVILSDTQYF. CDR3 DNA sequence: TGTGCCAGCAGCCAAGTGATCCTCTCGGATACGCAGTATTTT.

The chain uses TRBV27 and TRBJ1-4, with D tentatively TRBD1 (5 bases). The length of the CDR3 is 14 residues. Looked up from germline, CDR1 is MNHEY and CDR2 is SMNVEV (reference sequence). With 6 bases removed from V and 5 bases from J, the gap between germline ends came to 13 bases. DNA for the CDR3: TGTGCCAGCAGGCCGGGACCCCAAAATGAAAAACTGTTTTTT. Protein product: CASRPGPQNEKLFF. Full variable domain (rest looked up from reference TRBV27 and TRBJ1-4): EAQVTQNPRYLITVTGKKLTVTCSQNMNHEYMSWYRQDPGLGLRQIYYSMNVEVTDKGDVPEGYKVSRKEKRNFPLILESPSPNQTSLYFCASRPGPQNEKLFFGSGTQLSVL.

The J gene is TRBJ1-1, the V gene TRBV5-1; 12 bases match TRBD1. The V gene end was trimmed by 4 bases and the J gene end by 4 bases; junction bases not matched to a gene: 11. CDR1 is SGHRS and CDR2 is YFSETQ in the germline V gene. This CDR3 spans 17 amino acids. CDR3 region: CASSLPGQGAHGTEAFF. As DNA, the CDR3 is TGCGCCAGCAGCCTTCCGGGACAGGGGGCTCACGGCACTGAAGCTTTCTTT.

This clonotype has a handful of counts. The rearrangement links TRBV12-3 or TRBV12-4 to TRBJ2-3; perhaps TRBD2 as D (5 bases). The CDR3 extends over 14 amino acids. Trimming left V 3 bases short and J 1 base short, with 8 bases between. This CDR3 is CASSLGSGTDTQYF. The DNA for the CDR3 is TGTGCCAGCAGTTTGGGTAGCGGCACAGATACGCAGTATTTT.

The V and J genes are TRBV7-9 and TRBJ2-5, with D hard to call. From germline, CDR1 is SEHNR and CDR2 FQNEAQ (reference sequence). The CDR3 totals 14 residues. Between the trimmed V and J ends, which lost 7 bases and 5 bases, there was a span of 17 bases. CDR3 sequence (DNA): TGTGCCAGCACCCTAGAGAGTGGGTCGGAGACCCAGTACTTC. Translated, it gives CASTLESGSETQYF.

In its sample, this clonotype was seen once. This chain uses TRBV5-1 with TRBJ2-5, with D uncertain. Trimming shortened V by 3 bases and J by 2 bases, and 8 bases separated the two germline ends. The germline V gene encodes CDR1 SGHRS and CDR2 YFSETQ. The CDR3 runs 13 residues. In DNA, the CDR3 is TGCGCCAGCAGCTACCTTATACAAGAGACCCAGTACTTC. Translating gives CASSYLIQETQYF.

This sequence joins TRBV20-1 and TRBJ2-7; possibly TRBD2 for D (5 bases). CDR3 length equals 15 residues. The ends were cut back, 1 base at V and 0 bases at J, with 13 bases in the middle. CDR1 DFQATT and CDR2 SNEGSKA come from the germline V gene (reference sequence). The chain's CDR3 is CSARVHRTPSYEQYF. Written as DNA, the CDR3 is TGCAGTGCTAGAGTACATAGGACTCCCTCCTACGAGCAGTACTTC.

The genes are TRBV20-1 and TRBJ2-1, with 10 bases identical to TRBD2. The germline gives CDR1 DFQATT, CDR2 SNEGSKA (reference sequence). The CDR3 runs to 17 residues. Trimming cost V 0 bases and J 9 bases; bases outside gene matches: 14. CDR3 amino acids: CSARDLAGVPQIAEQFF. CDR3 DNA: TGCAGTGCTAGAGATCTAGCGGGAGTTCCCCAAATAGCTGAGCAGTTCTTC.

The sample holds a few counts of this clonotype. The genes are TRBV20-1 and TRBJ1-2; tentatively, D is TRBD1 (5 bases). V was trimmed by 5 bases and J by 2 bases, leaving 12 bases between them. Germline CDR1 DFQATT, CDR2 SNEGSKA (reference sequence). CDR3 length equals 13 residues. The chain's CDR3 is CSAYTGTNYGYTF. In DNA form, the CDR3 reads TGCAGTGCTTATACCGGGACCAACTATGGCTACACCTTC.

This clonotype showed up just a few times. The chain employs TRBV27 and TRBJ2-1; 11 bases fit TRBD2. J gave up 9 bases and V 5 bases, and 9 bases lay outside the gene matches. The CDR3 totals 15 residues. Germline V CDR1 and CDR2: MNHEY, SMNVEV (reference sequence). The CDR3 spells CASSNSLAGAGEQFF. The CDR3 nucleotides read TGTGCCAGCAGTAACTCACTAGCGGGAGCGGGTGAGCAGTTCTTC.

The chain combines TRBV7-2 with TRBJ1-1; D possibly corresponds to TRBD1 (6 bases). The CDR3 consists of 15 residues. The ends were cut back, 2 bases at V and 2 bases at J, with 12 bases in the middle. The germline V gene has CDR1 SGHTA and CDR2 FQGNSA. CDR3 sequence reads: CASSLRGGVNTEAFF. DNA of the CDR3: TGTGCCAGCAGCTTAAGGGGGGGCGTAAACACTGAAGCTTTCTTT.